These 7 T cell receptor beta chains came from one sample sequenced in a study of early T cells in non-severe SARS-CoV-2 infection (dated by TCRdb to the early 2020s). Libraries were prepared through 5' RACE. TCRdb names NextSeq 500 as the instrument used. In-frame beta chains were kept once TCRdb had trimmed the public reads at Q25 with fastp and called clones with MiXCR. Here each entry gathers all rows of one CDR3 protein and keeps the most common genes and DNA. The sample table lists over 85,000 distinct CDR3 sequences, roughly an eighth of them with a count of one. The ten most abundant clones make up 3.5% to 4% of the sample. The sequencing used whole blood, collected at baseline. The receptors stem from an adult who was a healthcare worker with PCR-confirmed SARS-CoV-2 infection or an uninfected control (not recorded which).

This clonotype has a count of ten or more. This sequence joins TRBV11-2 and TRBJ2-5; D not certain. CDR1 SGHAT and CDR2 FQNNGV come from the germline V gene. CDR3 length: 12 amino acids. The ends were cut back, 0 bases at V and 2 bases at J, with 1 base in the middle. CDR3 in amino acids: CASSLDQETQYF. As DNA, the CDR3 is TGTGCCAGCAGCTTAGATCAAGAGACCCAGTACTTC.

This clonotype was picked up many times. CDR3 coding DNA: TGTGCCAGCACACAGCCGAGCTCCTACAATGAGCAGTTCTTC. Encoded protein: CASTQPSSYNEQFF. The J gene is TRBJ2-1, the V gene TRBV2, with D unresolved. The CDR3 has 14 amino acids. Germline lookup yields CDR1 SNHLY and CDR2 FYNNEI. The ends were cut back, 7 bases at V and 0 bases at J, with 10 bases in the middle.

This clonotype was recorded many times. The chain is built from TRBV6-6 and TRBJ2-7, with 14 bases matching TRBD2. CDR1 and CDR2 from the germline V gene are MNHNY and SVGAGI (reference sequence). This CDR3 has 16 amino acids. J was trimmed by 2 bases and V by 5 bases; bases with no gene match: 5. CDR3 nucleotides: TGTGCCAGCAGTACAGGGACTAGCGGGAGAACCTACGAGCAGTACTTC. It is translated as CASSTGTSGRTYEQYF.

The chain has TRBV28 and TRBJ2-5; 14 nucleotides match TRBD2. V gave up 7 bases and J gave up 3 bases; unmatched junction bases: 7. Germline V CDR1 and CDR2: MDHEN, SYDVKM. There are 16 residues in the CDR3. The CDR3 DNA sequence: TGTGCCAGCATCGCGACTAGCGGGAGGGGTAAAGAGACCCAGTACTTC. Translated: CASIATSGRGKETQYF. The whole variable domain, filled in from reference TRBV28 and TRBJ2-5, reads DVKVTQSSRYLVKRTGEKVFLECVQDMDHENMFWYRQDPGLGLRLIYFSYDVKMKEKGDIPEGYSVSREKKERFSLILESASTNQTSMYLCASIATSGRGKETQYFGPGTRLLVL.

This sequence joins TRBV9 and TRBJ2-1, with D possibly TRBD1 on 6 matching bases. Per germline, CDR1 SGDLS and CDR2 YYNGEE. The CDR3 length is 15 residues. V lost 0 bases and J lost 2, with 9 bases in between. The CDR3 nucleotides are TGTGCCAGCAGCGTAGCTACAGGGACCTACAATGAGCAGTTCTTC. It is translated as CASSVATGTYNEQFF.

The chain recombines TRBV20-1 with TRBJ2-1, with TRBD1 matching over 8 bases. Germline V gene sequence: CDR1 DFQATT, CDR2 SNEGSKA (reference sequence). V was clipped by 1 base and J by 4 bases; unmatched bases: 6. The CDR3 is 15 amino acids. Written as DNA, the CDR3 is TGCAGTGCTAGAGGAAGACAGGGGATTTACAATGAGCAGTTCTTC. Protein: CSARGRQGIYNEQFF.

This chain links TRBV18 with TRBJ1-6; D unclear. CDR1 KGHSH and CDR2 LQKENI come from the germline V gene. The CDR3 totals 14 residues. The V gene lost 2 bases and the J gene lost 8 bases, with 10 bases spanning the gap. The CDR3 spells CASSPGAEDSPLHF. As DNA, the CDR3 is TGTGCCAGCTCACCAGGCGCAGAAGATTCACCCCTCCACTTT.